The clone carrying this TCR beta chain has just a few counts. Trimming took off 1 base at V and 8 bases at J, with 12 bases between the two ends. There are 14 residues in the CDR3. CDR1 is KGHSH, CDR2 LQKENI, per germline. The source of the sample is a study of control samples from healthy donors and cancer patients. Assay: immunoSEQ multiplex PCR; the TCRdb copy retains only in-frame clones and omits some. In the table there are 98,000 or so clones, about 87% of which are singletons. Sequenced material: blood. This chain links TRBV18 with TRBJ1-3; D might be TRBD1 (5 bases). This clonotype was obtained from a woman in her seventies in good health. The CDR3 DNA reads TGTGCCAGCTCACCACAGAGGGGCGCGGACACCATATATTTT. This encodes CASSPQRGADTIYF.